This paragraph reports one T cell receptor (beta chain). This sample stems from a study of blood T cell repertoires in COVID-19. Study summary: Samples taken during acute and convalescent COVID-19 were collected in the United States, Italy and Spain.

Clones were read by immunoSEQ multiplex PCR, and TCRdb kept only the in-frame ones, dropping some. Here the sample spans 300,000 to 350,000 clones, around 92% being singletons. Recruits, aged about 18 to 95 years, lived in 20 to 30 US areas. Participant-reported clinical history was the basis for cohort assignment. Donors of Cohort 3 who recovered were those that had two negative PCRs, clearance, or symptom resolution. The sequence came from a woman aged 30 to 39 who had recovered from COVID-19. Specimen: PBMCs or T cells enriched from blood (not recorded which).

CDR3 loop: CASSRQGVSYEQYF. The CDR3 DNA reads as TGCGCCAGCAGCCGACAGGGAGTGTCCTACGAGCAGTACTTC. The chain recombines TRBV5-1 with TRBJ2-7; 7 bases are a match to TRBD1. Germline CDR1 reads SGHRS; CDR2 reads YFSETQ. Unmatched junction bases numbered 5, after V lost 4 bases and J lost 1 base. This CDR3 has 14 amino acids. Based on the CDR3 plus reference TRBV5-1 and TRBJ2-7, the full variable domain is KAGVTQTPRYLIKTRGQQVTLSCSPISGHRSVSWYQQTPGQGLQFLFEYFSETQRNKGNFPGRFSGRQFSNSRSEMNVSTLELGDSALYLCASSRQGVSYEQYFGPGTRLTVT.